Shown below are 27 T cell receptor beta chains from a single sample sequenced in a study of blood T cell repertoires in COVID-19. Measured with immunoSEQ multiplex PCR; TCRdb has only the in-frame clones, and not every one. Of 150,000 to 200,000 clones detected, over 75% appear once; the ten largest clones hold 5% to 8.5%. Material for sequencing was PBMCs or T cells enriched from blood (not recorded which). These receptors came from a woman aged 45-65 years who had recovered from COVID-19.

The rearrangement links TRBV11-3 to TRBJ1-4; D is uncertain. The CDR3 consists of 15 residues. Trimming took 2 bases from V and 0 from J, leaving 7 bases between them. Per the germline V gene, CDR1 is SGHNT and CDR2 is YENEEA. CDR3 nucleotides: TGTGCCAGCAGCTTAAGCGCTGCAACTAATGAAAAACTGTTTTTT. Amino acids: CASSLSAATNEKLFF.

The rearrangement links TRBV5-1 to TRBJ1-3; 7 positions agree with TRBD1. From germline, CDR1 is SGHRS and CDR2 YFSETQ. With 4 bases clipped from V and 0 bases from J, the junction kept 4 bases outside the gene matches. The CDR3 has 15 amino acids. Here the CDR3 reads CASSPGQDSGNTIYF. The CDR3 bases are TGCGCCAGCAGCCCCGGACAGGACTCTGGAAACACCATATATTTT.

In DNA, the CDR3 is TGTGCCAGCAGCGAGCAGGGGGCGACCGCTGGAAACACCATATATTTT. It specifies CASSEQGATAGNTIYF. The chain links TRBV9 to TRBJ1-3; 8 bases align to TRBD1. The germline V gene has CDR1 SGDLS and CDR2 YYNGEE. V was clipped by 3 bases and J by 2 bases; unmatched bases: 7. CDR3 length equals 16 residues.

The chain employs TRBV5-6 and TRBJ2-3; D is unclear. V was trimmed by 2 bases and J by 2 bases, leaving 12 bases between them. The CDR3 spans 15 residues. From germline, CDR1 is SGHDT and CDR2 YYEEEE. The CDR3 loop reads CASSFPGDHTDTQYF. The DNA for the CDR3 is TGTGCCAGCAGCTTCCCAGGCGACCACACAGATACGCAGTATTTT.

The chain carries TRBV18 and TRBJ2-7; 7 bases agree with TRBD1. The CDR3 spans 13 residues. V was clipped by 5 bases and J by 3 bases; unmatched bases: 4. Germline lookup yields CDR1 KGHSH and CDR2 LQKENI. CDR3 residues: CASSTRQGYEQYF. The CDR3 DNA sequence: TGTGCCAGCTCAACTAGACAGGGCTACGAGCAGTACTTC.

The J gene is TRBJ2-3, the V gene TRBV5-1; D ambiguous. V was shortened by 0 bases and J by 5 bases, with 10 bases between the two germline ends. The CDR3 covers 14 residues. Germline CDR1 and CDR2: SGHRS and YFSETQ. The CDR3 DNA follows: TGCGCCAGCAGCTTGGGAGGTTCGGGAGATACGCAGTATTTT. This translates into CASSLGGSGDTQYF.

This clone was detected once. The chain couples TRBV4-3 to TRBJ2-5; perhaps TRBD2 as D (6 bases). Trimming left V 2 bases short and J 4 bases short, with 14 bases between. Per germline, CDR1 LGHNA and CDR2 YSLEER. The CDR3 has 15 amino acids. The CDR3 region is CASSQKGGGVETQYF. CDR3 nucleotides: TGCGCCAGCAGCCAAAAGGGAGGAGGGGTAGAGACCCAGTACTTC.

This rearrangement joins TRBV6-2 or TRBV6-3 to TRBJ1-1; D call uncertain. Trimming removed 6 bases from V and 3 bases from J, with 17 bases in between. The CDR3 runs 15 residues. Germline V CDR1 and CDR2: MNHEY, SVGEGT. The CDR3 nucleotides read TGTGCCAGCAGCCGCGGGTCTCTAGAAGACACTGAAGCTTTCTTT. This encodes CASSRGSLEDTEAFF.

The chain employs TRBV7-9 and TRBJ2-7, with TRBD1 matching over 12 bases. The trim removed 7 bases at V and 4 bases at J, leaving 8 bases unmatched. This CDR3 region has 15 residues. Germline V gene data show CDR1 as SEHNR and CDR2 as FQNEAQ (reference sequence). CDR3 loop: CASIRGTGGDYEQYF. CDR3 bases: TGTGCCAGCATTAGGGGGACAGGGGGCGATTACGAGCAGTACTTC.

The chain employs TRBV5-1 and TRBJ2-7; the match to TRBD1 covers 7 bases. The J segment lost 1 base and the V segment lost 5 bases, leaving 9 bases of the junction unmatched. The CDR3 is 15 residues long. The germline V gene has CDR1 SGHRS and CDR2 YFSETQ. Here the CDR3 reads CASSPGQVGSYEQYF. The CDR3 region has the DNA TGCGCCAGCAGTCCCGGACAGGTCGGATCCTACGAGCAGTACTTC. Based on the CDR3 plus reference TRBV5-1 and TRBJ2-7, the full variable domain is KAGVTQTPRYLIKTRGQQVTLSCSPISGHRSVSWYQQTPGQGLQFLFEYFSETQRNKGNFPGRFSGRQFSNSRSEMNVSTLELGDSALYLCASSPGQVGSYEQYFGPGTRLTVT.

CDR3 DNA sequence: TGTGCCAGCAGTGAGGGGGGGGCCGGGGAGGACCCCTATGGCTACACCTTC. Amino acid sequence: CASSEGGAGEDPYGYTF. This chain links TRBV6-1 with TRBJ1-2; weak D call: TRBD1 (6 bases). From germline, CDR1 is MNHNS and CDR2 SASEGT. V gave up 3 bases and J gave up 4 bases, with 21 bases separating them. The CDR3 is 17 residues long.

This chain uses TRBV24-1 with TRBJ2-5; D possibly corresponds to TRBD2 (7 bases). From germline, CDR1 is KGHDR and CDR2 SFDVKD. The CDR3 length is 13 residues. V was cut by 7 bases and J by 2 bases, with 10 bases left in between. CDR3 sequence (DNA): TGTGCCACCAGCGGGGGGCCTCAAGAGACCCAGTACTTC. This codes for CATSGGPQETQYF.

Of note for this clone: This sample includes further DNA sequences coding for the same CDR3. The chain carries TRBV30 and TRBJ1-6; D is unresolved. This CDR3 contains 13 residues. With 0 bases removed from V and 7 bases from J, the gap between germline ends came to 7 bases. Germline V CDR1 and CDR2: GTSNPN, SVGIG (reference sequence). The CDR3 protein is CAWSVPGNSPLHF. The CDR3 nucleotides are TGTGCCTGGAGTGTACCGGGGAATTCACCCCTCCACTTT. Full variable domain (missing parts from reference TRBV30 and TRBJ1-6): SQTIHQWPATLVQPVGSPLSLECTVEGTSNPNLYWYRQAAGRGLQLLFYSVGIGQISSEVPQNLSASRPQDRQFILSSKKLLLSDSGFYLCAWSVPGNSPLHFGNGTRLTVT.

This chain links TRBV5-5 with TRBJ2-7, with 11 nucleotides matching TRBD1. Germline assignment: CDR1 SGHKS and CDR2 YYEKEE (reference sequence). Trimming at V came to 2 bases and at J to 0 bases, leaving 4 bases not matched to a gene. This CDR3 is built from 16 residues. CDR3 amino acids: CASSLGDRGFSYEQYF. CDR3 DNA sequence: TGTGCCAGCAGCTTAGGGGACAGGGGGTTCTCCTACGAGCAGTACTTC. Based on the CDR3 plus reference TRBV5-5 and TRBJ2-7, the full variable domain is DAGVTQSPTHLIKTRGQQVTLRCSPISGHKSVSWYQQVLGQGPQFIFQYYEKEERGRGNFPDRFSARQFPNYSSELNVNALLLGDSALYLCASSLGDRGFSYEQYFGPGTRLTVT.

This chain uses TRBV7-6 with TRBJ2-7, with 9 bases aligning to TRBD1. The CDR3 spans 14 residues. V lost 0 bases, J lost 6 bases, and 3 bases stayed unmatched. The germline V gene has CDR1 SGHVS and CDR2 FNYEAQ. CDR3 bases: TGTGCCAGCAGCTTAGCGGCGACAGGGGGCGAGCAGTACTTC. It translates to CASSLAATGGEQYF.

V and J are TRBV9 and TRBJ1-1; no firm D call. Germline lookup yields CDR1 SGDLS and CDR2 YYNGEE. V dropped 0 bases and J dropped 1 base, with 7 bases sitting between them. The CDR3 is 14 amino acids. The CDR3 region has the DNA TGTGCCAGCAGCGTAGTCGAGGGGAACACTGAAGCTTTCTTT. Protein product: CASSVVEGNTEAFF.

This chain links TRBV5-1 with TRBJ1-6; D not certain. This CDR3 contains 15 residues. Trimming stripped 4 bases from V and 7 bases from J, with 15 bases between. CDR1 SGHRS and CDR2 YFSETQ come from the germline V gene. The CDR3 region has the DNA TGCGCCAGCAGCCCCTTCCCCCGTTCCAATTCACCCCTCCACTTT. Protein: CASSPFPRSNSPLHF.

The chain links TRBV4-3 to TRBJ1-3; 11 bases line up with TRBD1. The V gene's germline CDR1 is LGHNA and CDR2 YSLEER. CDR3 length: 16 residues. Trimming at V came to 0 bases and at J to 7 bases, leaving 5 bases not matched to a gene. CDR3 nucleotides: TGCGCCAGCAGCCAAGATAGGACAGGGGGCGTGAACACCATATATTTT. It translates to CASSQDRTGGVNTIYF.

This clone appeared a single time. This chain connects TRBV7-9 to TRBJ1-3; tentative D call: TRBD1 (6 bases). This CDR3 contains 13 residues. Germline loops: CDR1 SEHNR, CDR2 FQNEAQ (reference sequence). Trimming took off 3 bases at V and 5 bases at J, with 8 bases between the two ends. The CDR3 region is CASSLRGRNTIYF. In DNA form, the CDR3 reads TGTGCCAGCAGCTTGAGGGGGAGAAACACCATATATTTT.

The chain recombines TRBV11-3 with TRBJ2-3; TRBD2 matches at 9 bases. Germline lookup yields CDR1 SGHNT and CDR2 YENEEA. CDR3 size: 15 residues. J lost 1 base, V lost 5 bases, and 4 bases had no gene match. The CDR3 sequence: CASSRSGGGTDTQYF. The CDR3 region has the DNA TGTGCCAGCAGCCGTAGCGGGGGCGGCACAGATACGCAGTATTTT.

The chain recombines TRBV7-2 with TRBJ2-1; D might be TRBD2 (5 bases). Germline assignment: CDR1 SGHTA and CDR2 FQGNSA. CDR3 length: 17 residues. Trimming pared 0 bases from V and 7 bases from J, leaving 19 bases between. CDR3 in DNA: TGTGCCAGCAGCTTAGCCCTCTCACTAGTGAAGAGGAATGAGCAGTTCTTC. This translates into CASSLALSLVKRNEQFF.

This chain uses TRBV2 with TRBJ2-2, with D perhaps matching TRBD2 (5 bases). Germline V gene sequence: CDR1 SNHLY, CDR2 FYNNEI. The CDR3 consists of 14 residues. V lost 8 bases to trimming and J lost 6 bases, with 16 bases between them. CDR3 sequence: CASGERARSGELFF. The CDR3 bases are TGTGCCAGCGGAGAGAGGGCTAGATCCGGGGAGCTGTTTTTT.

The chain uses TRBV6-2 or TRBV6-3 and TRBJ1-6; 7 bases agree with TRBD1. Germline V gene lookup returns CDR1 MNHEY and CDR2 SVGEGT. Germline trimming cut 5 bases from V and 7 bases from J; bases unmatched to any gene: 11. CDR3 length: 16 amino acids. The CDR3 loop reads CASSLSTGILNSPLHF. In nucleotides, the CDR3 is TGTGCCAGCAGTCTTTCGACAGGGATCCTAAATTCACCCCTCCACTTT.

This clone was picked up many times. J is TRBJ2-4 and V is TRBV19, with 10 positions matching TRBD1. Looked up from germline, CDR1 is LNHDA and CDR2 is SQIVND (reference sequence). V lost 10 bases, J lost 5 bases, and 11 bases stayed unmatched. The CDR3 contains 15 residues. The CDR3 nucleotides are TGTGCCACCCTTCCGGGACAGGGGCGCGAAAACATTCAGTACTTC. Protein product: CATLPGQGRENIQYF.

The genes are TRBV29-1 and TRBJ2-3, with TRBD2 matching 10 bases. This CDR3 contains 16 residues. V trimming: 2 bases; J trimming: 5 bases; junction bases outside the gene matches: 10. Per germline, CDR1 SQVTM and CDR2 ANQGSEA. The CDR3 here is CSVERGSGGAQDTQYF. The CDR3 DNA follows: TGCAGCGTTGAACGTGGAAGCGGGGGGGCTCAAGATACGCAGTATTTT.

V is TRBV12-5 and J is TRBJ2-7, with D possibly matching TRBD2 (5 bases). CDR1 is LGHNT and CDR2 is FRNRAP in the germline V gene. Trimming took 0 bases from V and 3 from J, leaving 24 bases between them. This CDR3 is built from 19 residues. CDR3 bases: TGTGCTAGTGGTTTGGTACTTGGTACGGACTCCGAACTTGACTACGAGCAGTACTTC. It specifies CASGLVLGTDSELDYEQYF.

The rearrangement links TRBV28 to TRBJ2-6; no reliable D call. The germline CDR1 and CDR2 sequences are MDHEN and SYDVKM. V was shortened by 7 bases and J by 2 bases, with 12 bases between the two germline ends. CDR3 size: 15 residues. CDR3 region: CASTFSVTGANVLTF. In DNA, the CDR3 is TGTGCCAGCACTTTTTCGGTCACTGGGGCCAACGTCCTGACTTTC.